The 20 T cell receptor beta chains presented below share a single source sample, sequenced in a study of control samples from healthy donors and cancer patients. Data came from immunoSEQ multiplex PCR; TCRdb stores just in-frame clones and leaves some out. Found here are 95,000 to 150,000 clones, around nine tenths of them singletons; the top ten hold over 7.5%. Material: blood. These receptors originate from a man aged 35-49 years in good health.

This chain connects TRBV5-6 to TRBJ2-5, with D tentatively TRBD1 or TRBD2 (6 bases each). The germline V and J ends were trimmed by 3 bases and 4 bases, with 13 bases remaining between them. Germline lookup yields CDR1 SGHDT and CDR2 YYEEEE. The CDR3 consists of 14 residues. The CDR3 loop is CASSWRGAGETQYF. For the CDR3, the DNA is TGTGCCAGCAGCTGGAGGGGGGCGGGAGAGACCCAGTACTTC.

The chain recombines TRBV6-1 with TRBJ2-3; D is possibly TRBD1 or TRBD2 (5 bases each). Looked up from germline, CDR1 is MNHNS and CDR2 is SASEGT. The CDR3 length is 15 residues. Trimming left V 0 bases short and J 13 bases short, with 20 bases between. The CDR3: CASSEARDRGRRKYF. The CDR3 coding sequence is TGTGCCAGCAGTGAAGCGCGTGATAGGGGACGAAGGAAGTATTTT.

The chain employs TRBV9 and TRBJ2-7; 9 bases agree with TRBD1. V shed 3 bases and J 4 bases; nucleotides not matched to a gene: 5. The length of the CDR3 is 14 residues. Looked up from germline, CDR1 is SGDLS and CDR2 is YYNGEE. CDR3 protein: CASSGGQGLYEQYF. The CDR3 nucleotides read TGTGCCAGCAGCGGGGGACAGGGTTTATACGAGCAGTACTTC.

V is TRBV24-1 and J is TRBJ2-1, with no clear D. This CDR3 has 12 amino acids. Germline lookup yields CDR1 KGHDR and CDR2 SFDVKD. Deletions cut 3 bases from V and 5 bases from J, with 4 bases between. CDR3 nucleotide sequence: TGTGCCACCAGTGATAGAGACAATGAGCAGTTCTTC. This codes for CATSDRDNEQFF.

Here the CDR3 DNA reads TGTGCCAGCAGCCCCCTCTCCCGGACGGACTCCTACGAGCAGTACTTC. It encodes CASSPLSRTDSYEQYF. The chain joins TRBV11-2 to TRBJ2-7; no definite D call. Per the germline V gene, CDR1 is SGHAT and CDR2 is FQNNGV. The CDR3 runs to 16 residues. The ends were cut back, 5 bases at V and 0 bases at J, with 17 bases in the middle.

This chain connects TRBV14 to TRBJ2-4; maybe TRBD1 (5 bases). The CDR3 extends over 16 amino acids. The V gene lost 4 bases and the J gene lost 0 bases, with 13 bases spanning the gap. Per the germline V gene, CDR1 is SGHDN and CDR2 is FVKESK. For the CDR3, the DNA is TGTGCCAGCAGCCCTACAGTGGGGCTAGCCAAAAACATTCAGTACTTC. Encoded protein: CASSPTVGLAKNIQYF.

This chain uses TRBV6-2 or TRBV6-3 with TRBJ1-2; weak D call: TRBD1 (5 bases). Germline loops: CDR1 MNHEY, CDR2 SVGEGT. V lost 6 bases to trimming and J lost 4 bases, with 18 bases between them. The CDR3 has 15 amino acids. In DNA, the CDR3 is TGTGCCAGCAGCCCGGGCGAGTCTGGGGGCTATGGCTACACCTTC. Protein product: CASSPGESGGYGYTF.

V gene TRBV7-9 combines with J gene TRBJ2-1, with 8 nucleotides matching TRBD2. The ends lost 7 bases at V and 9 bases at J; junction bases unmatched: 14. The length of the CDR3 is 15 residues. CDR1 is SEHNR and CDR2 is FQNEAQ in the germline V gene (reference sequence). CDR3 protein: CASTGGVFVFGEQFF. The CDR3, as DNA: TGTGCCAGCACGGGAGGGGTGTTTGTTTTCGGTGAGCAGTTCTTC. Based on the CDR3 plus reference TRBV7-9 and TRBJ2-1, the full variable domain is DTGVSQNPRHKITKRGQNVTFRCDPISEHNRLYWYRQTLGQGPEFLTYFQNEAQLEKSRLLSDRFSAERPKGSFSTLEIQRTEQGDSAMYLCASTGGVFVFGEQFFGPGTRLTVL.

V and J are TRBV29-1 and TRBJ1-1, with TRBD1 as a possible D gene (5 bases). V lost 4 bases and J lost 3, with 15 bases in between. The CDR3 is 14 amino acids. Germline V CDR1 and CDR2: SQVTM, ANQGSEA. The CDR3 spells CSVAPRAWDTEAFF. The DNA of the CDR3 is TGCAGCGTTGCTCCCAGGGCCTGGGACACTGAAGCTTTCTTT.

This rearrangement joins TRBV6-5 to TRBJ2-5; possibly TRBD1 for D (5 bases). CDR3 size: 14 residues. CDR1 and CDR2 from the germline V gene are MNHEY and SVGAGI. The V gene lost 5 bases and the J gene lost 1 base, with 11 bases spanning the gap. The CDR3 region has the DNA TGTGCCAGCAGTCCTCAGACAGTCCAAGAGACCCAGTACTTC. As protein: CASSPQTVQETQYF.

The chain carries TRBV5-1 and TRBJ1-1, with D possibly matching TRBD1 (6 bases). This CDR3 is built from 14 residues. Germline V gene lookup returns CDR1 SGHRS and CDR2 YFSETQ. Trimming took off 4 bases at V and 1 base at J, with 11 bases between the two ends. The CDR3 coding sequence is TGCGCCAGCAGCACACAGGGCGGGAACACTGAAGCTTTCTTT. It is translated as CASSTQGGNTEAFF.

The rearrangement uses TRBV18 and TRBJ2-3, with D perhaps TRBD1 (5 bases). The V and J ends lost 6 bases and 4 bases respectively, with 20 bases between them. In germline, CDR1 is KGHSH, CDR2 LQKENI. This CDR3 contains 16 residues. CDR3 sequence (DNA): TGTGCCAGCTCCCCCCGCCAGGGCCAAAGCGCAGATACGCAGTATTTT. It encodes CASSPRQGQSADTQYF.

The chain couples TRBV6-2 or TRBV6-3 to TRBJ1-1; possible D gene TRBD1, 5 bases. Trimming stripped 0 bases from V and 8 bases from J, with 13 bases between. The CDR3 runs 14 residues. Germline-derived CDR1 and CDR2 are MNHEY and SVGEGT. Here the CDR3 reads CASSYSRRGVEAFF. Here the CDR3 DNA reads TGTGCCAGCAGTTACTCGAGGAGGGGTGTCGAAGCTTTCTTT.

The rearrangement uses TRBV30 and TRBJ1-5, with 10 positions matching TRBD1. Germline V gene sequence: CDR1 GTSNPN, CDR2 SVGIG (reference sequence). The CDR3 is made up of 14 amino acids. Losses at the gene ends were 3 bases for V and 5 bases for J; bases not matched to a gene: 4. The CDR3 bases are TGTGCCTGGAGCCCGACAGGGGGCCATCAGCCCCAGCATTTT. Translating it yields CAWSPTGGHQPQHF.

CDR3 residues: CASSSGGGFWNTEAFF. The CDR3 DNA follows: TGTGCCAGCAGCTCCGGGGGGGGGTTCTGGAACACTGAAGCTTTCTTT. The chain carries TRBV6-6 and TRBJ1-1; weak D call: TRBD1 (5 bases). Germline V CDR1 and CDR2: MNHNY, SVGAGI (reference sequence). Between the trimmed V and J ends, which lost 6 bases and 1 base, there was a span of 18 bases. The CDR3 has 16 amino acids.

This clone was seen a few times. The CDR3 here is CASSQDAGLSDTQYF. The CDR3 DNA sequence: TGTGCCAGCAGCCAAGATGCGGGCCTCTCAGATACGCAGTATTTT. The chain recombines TRBV3-1 (or the pseudogene TRBV3-2) with TRBJ2-3; perhaps TRBD2 as D (5 bases). In germline, CDR1 is LGHDT, CDR2 YNNKEL (reference sequence). V dropped 0 bases and J dropped 4 bases, with 11 bases sitting between them. CDR3 length equals 15 residues.

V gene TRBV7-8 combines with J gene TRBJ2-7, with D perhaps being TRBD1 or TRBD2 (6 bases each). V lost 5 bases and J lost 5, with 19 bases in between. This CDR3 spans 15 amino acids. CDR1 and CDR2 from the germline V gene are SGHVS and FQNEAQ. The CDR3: CASSASSRRGDEQYF. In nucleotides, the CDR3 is TGTGCCAGCAGCGCAAGCAGTAGGAGGGGGGACGAGCAGTACTTC.

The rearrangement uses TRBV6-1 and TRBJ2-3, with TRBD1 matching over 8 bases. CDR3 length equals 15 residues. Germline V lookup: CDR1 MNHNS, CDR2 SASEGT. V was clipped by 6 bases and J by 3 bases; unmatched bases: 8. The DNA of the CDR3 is TGTGCCAGCAGATGGACAGGGTTTGAGACAGATACGCAGTATTTT. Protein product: CASRWTGFETDTQYF.

Here the CDR3 reads CASSLQGASEAFF. As DNA, the CDR3 is TGTGCCAGCAGCCTACAGGGGGCCTCTGAAGCTTTCTTT. The chain carries TRBV12-3 or TRBV12-4 and TRBJ1-1, with 9 bases lining up with TRBD1. There are 13 residues in the CDR3. The junction had 5 bases not matched to a gene; V was cut back by 6 bases and J by 6 bases.

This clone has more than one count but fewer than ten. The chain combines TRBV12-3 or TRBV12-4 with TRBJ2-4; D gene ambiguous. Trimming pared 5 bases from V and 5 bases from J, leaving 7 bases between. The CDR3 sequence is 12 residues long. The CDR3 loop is CASSILENIQYF. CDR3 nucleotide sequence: TGTGCCAGCAGTATCCTAGAAAACATTCAGTACTTC.